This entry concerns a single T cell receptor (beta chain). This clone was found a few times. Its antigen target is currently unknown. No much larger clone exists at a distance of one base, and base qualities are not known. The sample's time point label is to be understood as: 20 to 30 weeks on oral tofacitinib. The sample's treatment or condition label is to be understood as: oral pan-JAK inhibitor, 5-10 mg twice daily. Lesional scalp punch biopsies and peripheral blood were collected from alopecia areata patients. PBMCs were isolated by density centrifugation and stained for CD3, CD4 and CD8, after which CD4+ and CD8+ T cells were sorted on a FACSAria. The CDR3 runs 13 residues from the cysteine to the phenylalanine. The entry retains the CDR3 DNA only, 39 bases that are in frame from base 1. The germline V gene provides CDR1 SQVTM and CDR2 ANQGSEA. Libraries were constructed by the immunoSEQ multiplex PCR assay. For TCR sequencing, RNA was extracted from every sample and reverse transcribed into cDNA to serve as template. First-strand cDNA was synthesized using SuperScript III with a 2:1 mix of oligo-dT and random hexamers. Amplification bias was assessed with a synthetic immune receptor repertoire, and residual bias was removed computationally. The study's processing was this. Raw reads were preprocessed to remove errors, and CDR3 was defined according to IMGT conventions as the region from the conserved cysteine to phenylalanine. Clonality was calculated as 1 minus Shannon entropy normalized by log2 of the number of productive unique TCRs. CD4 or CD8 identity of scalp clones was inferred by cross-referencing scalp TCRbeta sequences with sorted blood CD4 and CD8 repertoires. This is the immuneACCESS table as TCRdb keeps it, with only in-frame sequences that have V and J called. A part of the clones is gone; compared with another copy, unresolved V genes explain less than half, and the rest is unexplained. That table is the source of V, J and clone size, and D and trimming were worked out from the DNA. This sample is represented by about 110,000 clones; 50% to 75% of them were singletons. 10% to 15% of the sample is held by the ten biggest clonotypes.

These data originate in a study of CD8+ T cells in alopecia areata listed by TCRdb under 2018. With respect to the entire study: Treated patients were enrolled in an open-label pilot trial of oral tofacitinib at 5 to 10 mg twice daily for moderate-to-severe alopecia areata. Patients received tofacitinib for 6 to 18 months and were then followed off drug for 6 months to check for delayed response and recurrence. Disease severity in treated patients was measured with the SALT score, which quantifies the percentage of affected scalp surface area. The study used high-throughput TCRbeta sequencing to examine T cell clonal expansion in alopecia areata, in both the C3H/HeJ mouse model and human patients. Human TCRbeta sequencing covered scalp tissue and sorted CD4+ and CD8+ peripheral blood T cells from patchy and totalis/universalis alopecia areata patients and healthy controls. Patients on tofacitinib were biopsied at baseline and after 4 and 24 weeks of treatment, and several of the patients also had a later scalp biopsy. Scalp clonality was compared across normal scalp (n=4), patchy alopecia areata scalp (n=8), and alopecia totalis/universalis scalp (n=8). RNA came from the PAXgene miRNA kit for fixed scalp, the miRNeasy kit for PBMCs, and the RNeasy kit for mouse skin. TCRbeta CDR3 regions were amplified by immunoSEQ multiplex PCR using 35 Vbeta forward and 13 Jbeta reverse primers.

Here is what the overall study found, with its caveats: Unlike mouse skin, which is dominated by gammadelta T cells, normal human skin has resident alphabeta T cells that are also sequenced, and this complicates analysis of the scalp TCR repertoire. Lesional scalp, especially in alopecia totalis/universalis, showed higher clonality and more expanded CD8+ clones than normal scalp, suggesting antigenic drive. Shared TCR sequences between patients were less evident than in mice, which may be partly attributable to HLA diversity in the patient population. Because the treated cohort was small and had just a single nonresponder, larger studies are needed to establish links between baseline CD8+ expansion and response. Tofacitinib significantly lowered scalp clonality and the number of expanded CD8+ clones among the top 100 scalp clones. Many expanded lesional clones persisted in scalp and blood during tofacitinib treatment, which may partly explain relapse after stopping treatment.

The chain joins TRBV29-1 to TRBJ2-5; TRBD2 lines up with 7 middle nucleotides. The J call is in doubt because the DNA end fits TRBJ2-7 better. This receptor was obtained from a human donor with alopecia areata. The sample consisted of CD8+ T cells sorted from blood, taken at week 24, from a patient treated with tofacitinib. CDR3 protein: CSVGGGSSYEQYF. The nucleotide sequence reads TGCAGCGTTGGGGGCGGGAGCTCCTACGAGCAGTACTTC.